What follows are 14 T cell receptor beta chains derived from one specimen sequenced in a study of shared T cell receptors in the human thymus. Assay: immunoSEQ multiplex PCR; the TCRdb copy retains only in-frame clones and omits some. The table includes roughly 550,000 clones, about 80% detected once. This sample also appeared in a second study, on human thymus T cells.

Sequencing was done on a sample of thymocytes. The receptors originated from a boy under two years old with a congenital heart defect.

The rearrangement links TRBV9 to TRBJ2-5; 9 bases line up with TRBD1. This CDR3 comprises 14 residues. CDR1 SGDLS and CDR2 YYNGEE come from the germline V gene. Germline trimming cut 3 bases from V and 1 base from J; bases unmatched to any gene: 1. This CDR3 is CASSGGQGQETQYF. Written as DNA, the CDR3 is TGTGCCAGCAGCGGGGGACAGGGCCAAGAGACCCAGTACTTC.

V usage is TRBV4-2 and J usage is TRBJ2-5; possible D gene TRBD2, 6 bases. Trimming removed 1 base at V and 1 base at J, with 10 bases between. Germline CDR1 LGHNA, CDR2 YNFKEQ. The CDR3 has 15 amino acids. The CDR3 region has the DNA TGTGCCAGCAGCCAAGCTAGCGCTCGCCAAGAGACCCAGTACTTC. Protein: CASSQASARQETQYF.

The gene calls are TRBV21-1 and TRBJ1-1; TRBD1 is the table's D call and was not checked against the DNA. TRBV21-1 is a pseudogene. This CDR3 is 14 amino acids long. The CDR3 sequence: CASSKNGGDTEAFF. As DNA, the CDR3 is TGTGCCAGCAGCAAAAATGGGGGCGACACTGAAGCTTTCTTT.

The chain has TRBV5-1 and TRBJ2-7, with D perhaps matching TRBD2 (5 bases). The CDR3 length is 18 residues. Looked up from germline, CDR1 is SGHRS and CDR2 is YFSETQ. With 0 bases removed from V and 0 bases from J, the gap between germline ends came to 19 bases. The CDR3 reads CASSLGRCTAEGSYEQYF. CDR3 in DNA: TGCGCCAGCAGCTTGGGACGGTGTACAGCCGAGGGCTCCTACGAGCAGTACTTC.

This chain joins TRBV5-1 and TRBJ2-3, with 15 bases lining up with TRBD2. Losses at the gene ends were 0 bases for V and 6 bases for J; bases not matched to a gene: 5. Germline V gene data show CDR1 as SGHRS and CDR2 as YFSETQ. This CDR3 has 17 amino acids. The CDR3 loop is CASSLAGLAGGGDTQYF. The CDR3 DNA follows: TGCGCCAGCAGCTTGGCGGGACTAGCGGGAGGTGGGGATACGCAGTATTTT.

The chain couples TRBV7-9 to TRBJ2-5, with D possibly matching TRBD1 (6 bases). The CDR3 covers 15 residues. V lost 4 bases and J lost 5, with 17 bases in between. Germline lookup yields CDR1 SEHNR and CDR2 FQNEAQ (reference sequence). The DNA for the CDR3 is TGTGCCAGCAGCTCAAGGGACATTGGTGGGGAGACCCAGTACTTC. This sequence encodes CASSSRDIGGETQYF.

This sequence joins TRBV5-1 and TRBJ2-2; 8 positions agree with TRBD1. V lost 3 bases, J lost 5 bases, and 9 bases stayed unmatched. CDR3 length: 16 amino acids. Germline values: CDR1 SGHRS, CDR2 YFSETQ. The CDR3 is CASSSKTGVITGELFF. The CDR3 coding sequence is TGCGCCAGCAGCTCCAAGACAGGGGTCATTACCGGGGAGCTGTTTTTT.

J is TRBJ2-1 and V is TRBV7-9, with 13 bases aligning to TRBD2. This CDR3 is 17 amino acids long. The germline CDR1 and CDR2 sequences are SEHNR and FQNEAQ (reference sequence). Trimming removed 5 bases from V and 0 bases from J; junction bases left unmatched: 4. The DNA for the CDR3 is TGTGCCAGCAGCCCTCGGACTAGCGGGAGCTCCTACAATGAGCAGTTCTTC. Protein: CASSPRTSGSSYNEQFF. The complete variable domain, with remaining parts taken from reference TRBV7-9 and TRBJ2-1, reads DTGVSQNPRHKITKRGQNVTFRCDPISEHNRLYWYRQTLGQGPEFLTYFQNEAQLEKSRLLSDRFSAERPKGSFSTLEIQRTEQGDSAMYLCASSPRTSGSSYNEQFFGPGTRLTVL.

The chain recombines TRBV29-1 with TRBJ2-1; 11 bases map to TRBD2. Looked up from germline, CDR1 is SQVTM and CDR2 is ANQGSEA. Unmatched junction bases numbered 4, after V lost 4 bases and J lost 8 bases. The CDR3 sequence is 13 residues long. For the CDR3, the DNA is TGCAGCGTTGGTGCTAGCGGGAGGTATGAGCAGTTCTTC. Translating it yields CSVGASGRYEQFF.

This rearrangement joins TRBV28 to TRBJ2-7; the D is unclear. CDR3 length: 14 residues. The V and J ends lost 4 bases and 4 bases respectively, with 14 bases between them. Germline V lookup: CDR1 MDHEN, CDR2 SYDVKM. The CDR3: CASSSPLDFYEQYF. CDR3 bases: TGTGCCAGCAGTTCCCCCCTTGACTTTTACGAGCAGTACTTC. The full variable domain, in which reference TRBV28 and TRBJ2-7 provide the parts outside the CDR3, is DVKVTQSSRYLVKRTGEKVFLECVQDMDHENMFWYRQDPGLGLRLIYFSYDVKMKEKGDIPEGYSVSREKKERFSLILESASTNQTSMYLCASSSPLDFYEQYFGPGTRLTVT.

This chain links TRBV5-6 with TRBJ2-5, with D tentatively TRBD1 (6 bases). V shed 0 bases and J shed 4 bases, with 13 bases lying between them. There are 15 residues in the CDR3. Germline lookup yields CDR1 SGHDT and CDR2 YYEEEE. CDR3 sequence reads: CASSLAGDVSETQYF. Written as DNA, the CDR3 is TGTGCCAGCAGCTTGGCAGGGGATGTATCAGAGACCCAGTACTTC.

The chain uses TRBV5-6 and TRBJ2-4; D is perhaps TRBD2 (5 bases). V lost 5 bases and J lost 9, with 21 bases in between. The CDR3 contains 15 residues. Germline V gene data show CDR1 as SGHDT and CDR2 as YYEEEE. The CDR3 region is CASSAQRSPKGIQYF. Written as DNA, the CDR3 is TGTGCCAGCAGTGCCCAGCGGTCCCCAAAAGGCATTCAGTACTTC.

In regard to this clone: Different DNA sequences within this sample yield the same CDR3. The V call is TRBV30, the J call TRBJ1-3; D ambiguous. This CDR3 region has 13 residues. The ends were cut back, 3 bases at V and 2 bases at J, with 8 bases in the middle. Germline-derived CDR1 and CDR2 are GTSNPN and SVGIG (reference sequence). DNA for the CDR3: TGTGCCTGGAGGCGTAGCCCTGGAAACACCATATATTTT. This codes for CAWRRSPGNTIYF.

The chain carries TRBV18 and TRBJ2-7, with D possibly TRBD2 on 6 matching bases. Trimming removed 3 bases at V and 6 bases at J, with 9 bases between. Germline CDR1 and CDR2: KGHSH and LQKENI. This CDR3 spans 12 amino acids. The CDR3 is CASSPGGGEQYF. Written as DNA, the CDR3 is TGTGCCAGCTCACCGGGAGGCGGCGAGCAGTACTTC.